Reported below is one T cell receptor (beta chain). Its antigen remains unknown. Some clones are missing from TCRdb's copy, which holds only in-frame ones; the method was immunoSEQ multiplex PCR. The sample carries roughly 130,000 clones, 88% recorded once. This sample is part of a study of cytomegalovirus exposure and HLA in healthy donors. Looking at the study overall: Per a later analysis, the 666 first-cohort and 95 to 150 validation repertoires shared one platform. Study results and limitations: Most sequenced TCRs were rare (though some public TCRs occurred in many donors). Three of the chains that were CMV-associated were confirmed in vitro to be specific for CMV antigens.

With V trimmed by 6 bases and J by 5 bases, 4 bases remained unmatched. The germline CDR1 and CDR2 sequences are SGHDN and FVKESK. This CDR3 is built from 14 residues. The chain employs TRBV14 and TRBJ2-3, with 11 bases aligning to TRBD2. The receptor was derived from a man younger than 40 in good health and CMV-seronegative. The specimen sequenced was PBMCs. CDR3 in amino acids: CASRLAGARDTQYF. CDR3 DNA sequence: TGTGCCAGCAGACTAGCGGGAGCTCGAGATACGCAGTATTTT.